This TCR beta chain is drawn from a study of vaccination effects on CD4 cells after COVID-19. The V end was cut by 7 bases, the J end by 2 bases, with 20 bases between. The CDR3 spans 17 residues. Germline V gene data show CDR1 as KGHSH and CDR2 as LQKENI. Worth noting for this clone: Antigen: not known.

Culture lasted about 11 days before CD4+ T cell isolation. This table comes from immunoSEQ multiplex PCR, and its TCRdb copy is limited to in-frame clones, with some not included. The table records 40,000 to 55,000 clones, around 74% of them present only once. The starting material was CD4+ T cells from PBMCs cultured without peptide, obtained before COVID-19 vaccination. The sequence was obtained from a human donor who had a prior SARS-CoV-2 infection. The J gene is TRBJ2-2, the V gene TRBV18; D is possibly TRBD2 (5 bases). CDR3 nucleotide sequence: TGTGCCAGCTACCCAACACTACGACGGGGAAACACCGGGGAGCTGTTTTTT. Encoded protein: CASYPTLRRGNTGELFF.